These T cell receptor beta chains were read from a single sample in a study of blood T cell repertoires in COVID-19. The table came from immunoSEQ multiplex PCR; TCRdb's copy has only in-frame clones and leaves some out. In the table there are approximately 180,000 clones, around 85% of which are singletons. Sample: peripheral blood. All receptors derive from a woman aged 80 or older with acute or convalescent COVID-19. Each CDR3 is given with its conserved first and last residue. The D gene is left open where the match is weak. Size tells how often a clone was seen (once, few, many) or the class of an expanded clone, and some rows leave it out.

J,D,V,size,length,DNA,CDR3
TRBJ1-2,-,TRBV2,-,14,TGTGCCAGCAGTGTCCTGGCAGGGAACTATGGCTACACCTTC,CASSVLAGNYGYTF
TRBJ1-3,-,TRBV19,-,17,TGTGCCAGTAGTCCCCTCACCACAGGGAGCTCTGGAAACACCATATATTTT,CASSPLTTGSSGNTIYF
TRBJ1-2,TRBD1,TRBV2,-,15,TGTGCCAGCAGTGGAAGCAGGGGGCAGGGCTATGGCTACACCTTC,CASSGSRGQGYGYTF
TRBJ1-1,-,TRBV12-5,-,14,TGTGCTAGTGCCCAGACCGGGACTTCCACTGAAGCTTTCTTT,CASAQTGTSTEAFF
TRBJ1-5,TRBD1,TRBV6-5,-,14,TGTGCCAGCAACCCAGGGGGCCCCAATCAGCCCCAGCATTTT,CASNPGGPNQPQHF
TRBJ1-1,TRBD1,TRBV25-1,-,16,TGTGCCAGCAGCCTCGGGACAGGGGGCGGGAGGACTGAAGCTTTCTTT,CASSLGTGGGRTEAFF
TRBJ2-5,TRBD2,TRBV7-3,-,15,TGTGCCAGCAGCGTAGGGACTAGCTTTGGTGAGACCCAGTACTTC,CASSVGTSFGETQYF
TRBJ2-5,TRBD1,TRBV6-6,-,16,TGTGCCAGCAGTTTCACAGGGGTGGGCAACCAAGAGACCCAGTACTTC,CASSFTGVGNQETQYF
TRBJ1-2,-,TRBV19,-,15,TGTGCCACCCAAAAAACAGGACAGAGGGGTCTTGGCTACACCTTC,CATQKTGQRGLGYTF
TRBJ1-1,-,TRBV29-1,-,14,TGCAGCGTTGAAGTCGGCGGCGGAGGCACTGAAACTTTCTTT,CSVEVGGGGTETFF
TRBJ2-4,TRBD2,TRBV20-1,-,15,TGCAGTGCTAGTCTTACGGGAGGGTCCAAAAACATTCAGTACTTC,CSASLTGGSKNIQYF
TRBJ1-5,-,TRBV6-5,-,13,TGTGCCAGCAGCCCGACAGGCAATCAGCCCCAGCATTTT,CASSPTGNQPQHF
TRBJ2-7,-,TRBV5-1,-,13,TGCGCCAGCAGCTTCAGCGCTGCGTACGAGCAGTACTTC,CASSFSAAYEQYF
TRBJ2-7,-,TRBV5-1,once,14,TGCGCCAGCAGCTTGGCCGGACAGTTCCACGAGCAGTACTTC,CASSLAGQFHEQYF
TRBJ2-2,-,TRBV9,-,14,TGTGCCAGCAGCGTAGTTGGCGGCGGCGGGGAGCTGTTTTTT,CASSVVGGGGELFF
TRBJ1-6,TRBD1,TRBV7-2,-,15,TGTGCCAGCAGCTTGTCGGGACAGGGGGCCTCGAAGCTCCACTTT,CASSLSGQGASKLHF
TRBJ1-5,-,TRBV30,-,14,TGTGCCTGGAGGGGCCCGGGAACGAATCAGCCCCAGCATTTT,CAWRGPGTNQPQHF
TRBJ1-4,-,TRBV5-4,-,15,TGTGCCAGCAGCTTGGAGCAGGGAACTAATGAAAAACTGTTTTTT,CASSLEQGTNEKLFF
TRBJ1-4,-,TRBV2,-,17,TGTGCCAGCAGTAGAGAGAGCCCCCTAGTAACTAATGAAAAACTGTTTTTT,CASSRESPLVTNEKLFF
TRBJ1-1,-,TRBV2,-,12,TGTGCCAGCAGTTTGCGGAACACTGAAGCTTTCTTT,CASSLRNTEAFF
TRBJ2-1,-,TRBV7-3,-,19,TGTGCCAGCAGCTTACGGGGAAGGGGGTTCGGCAGAGGTCTGGATGAGCAGTTCTTC,CASSLRGRGFGRGLDEQFF
TRBJ2-1,TRBD2,TRBV3-1/TRBV3-2,-,16,TGTGCCAGCAGCCAAGATCCCCTAGCGGGAGTGGATGAGCAGTTCTTC,CASSQDPLAGVDEQFF
TRBJ1-1,-,TRBV2,-,13,TGTGCCAGCAGGACCACAGTGAACACTGAAGCTTTCTTT,CASRTTVNTEAFF
TRBJ2-1,-,TRBV7-2,-,13,TGTGCCAGCAGTACAGGCTTATACAATGAGCAGTTCTTC,CASSTGLYNEQFF
TRBJ2-7,-,TRBV18,few,14,TGTGCCAGCTCACTCCGAGAATGGTCCTACGAGCAGTACTTC,CASSLREWSYEQYF
TRBJ1-5,-,TRBV7-2,-,15,TGTGCCAGCAGCTGGGGGGGGGAGGGCAATCAGCCCCAGCATTTT,CASSWGGEGNQPQHF
TRBJ1-2,-,TRBV19,-,12,TGTGCCAGTAGCGGAGCTAACTATGGCTACACCTTC,CASSGANYGYTF
TRBJ2-3,-,TRBV5-4,-,11,TGTGCCAGCAGCTTGGACTATACGCAGTATTTT,CASSLDYTQYF
TRBJ1-1,-,TRBV7-2,-,14,TGTGCCAGCAGCTGGGGCAGTTCGAACACTGAAGCTTTCTTT,CASSWGSSNTEAFF
TRBJ2-7,TRBD2,TRBV27,-,19,TGTGCCAGCAGCCTACGGACTAGCGGGAGGGCCACACGGGATCTCGAGCAGTACTTC,CASSLRTSGRATRDLEQYF
TRBJ2-7,TRBD2,TRBV19,-,14,TGTGCCAGTAGTCCCGGGACTAGCTCCTACGAGCAGTACTTC,CASSPGTSSYEQYF
TRBJ2-7,TRBD1,TRBV4-1,-,16,TGCGCCAGCAGCCAACCTAGACAGGGAAGGTCCTACGAGCAGTACTTC,CASSQPRQGRSYEQYF
TRBJ1-3,TRBD1,TRBV3-1/TRBV3-2,-,16,TGTGCCAGCAGCCGAGCGACAGGGATCTCTGGAAACACCATATATTTT,CASSRATGISGNTIYF
TRBJ2-2,-,TRBV5-1,-,17,TGCGCCAGCAGCTTGGTTCCCCAGGGATCGAACACCGGGGAGCTGTTTTTT,CASSLVPQGSNTGELFF